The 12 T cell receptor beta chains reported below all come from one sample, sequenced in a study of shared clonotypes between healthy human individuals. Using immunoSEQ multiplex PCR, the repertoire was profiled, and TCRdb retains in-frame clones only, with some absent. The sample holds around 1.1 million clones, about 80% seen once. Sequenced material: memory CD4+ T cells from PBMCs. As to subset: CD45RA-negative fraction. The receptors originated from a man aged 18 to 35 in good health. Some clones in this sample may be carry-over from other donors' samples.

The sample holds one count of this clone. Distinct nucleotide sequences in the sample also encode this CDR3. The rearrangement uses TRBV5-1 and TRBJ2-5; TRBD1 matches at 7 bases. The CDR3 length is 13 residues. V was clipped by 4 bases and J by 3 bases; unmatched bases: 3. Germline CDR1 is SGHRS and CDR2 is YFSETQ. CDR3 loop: CASSPGTEETQYF. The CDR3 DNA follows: TGCGCCAGCAGCCCTGGGACAGAAGAGACCCAGTACTTC.

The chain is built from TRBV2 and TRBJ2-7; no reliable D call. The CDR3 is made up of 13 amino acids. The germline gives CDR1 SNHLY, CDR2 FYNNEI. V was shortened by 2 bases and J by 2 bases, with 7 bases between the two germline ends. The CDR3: CASSERRTYEQYF. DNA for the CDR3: TGTGCCAGCAGTGAACGCAGGACCTACGAGCAGTACTTC.

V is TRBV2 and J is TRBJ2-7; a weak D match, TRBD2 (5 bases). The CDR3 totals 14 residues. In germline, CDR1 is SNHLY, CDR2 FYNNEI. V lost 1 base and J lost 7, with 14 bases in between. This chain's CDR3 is CASSEGLPRGEQYF. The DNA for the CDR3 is TGTGCCAGCAGTGAAGGACTTCCCCGCGGGGAGCAGTACTTC.

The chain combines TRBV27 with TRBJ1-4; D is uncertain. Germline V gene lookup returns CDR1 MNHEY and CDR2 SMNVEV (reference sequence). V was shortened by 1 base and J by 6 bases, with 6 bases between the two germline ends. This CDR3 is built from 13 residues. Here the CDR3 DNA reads TGTGCCAGCAGTTTATTCATAGATGAAAAACTGTTTTTT. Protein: CASSLFIDEKLFF.

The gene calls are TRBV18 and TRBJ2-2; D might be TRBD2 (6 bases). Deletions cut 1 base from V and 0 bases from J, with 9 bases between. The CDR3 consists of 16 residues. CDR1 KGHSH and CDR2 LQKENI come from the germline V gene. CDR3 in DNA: TGTGCCAGCTCACCACGGAGGGGTACGAACACCGGGGAGCTGTTTTTT. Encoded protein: CASSPRRGTNTGELFF.

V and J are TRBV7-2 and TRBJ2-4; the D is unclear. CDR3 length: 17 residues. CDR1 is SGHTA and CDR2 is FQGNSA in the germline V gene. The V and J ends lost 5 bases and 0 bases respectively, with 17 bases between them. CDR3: CASSPPWRVLAKNIQYF. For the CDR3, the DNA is TGTGCCAGCAGCCCACCGTGGAGAGTACTAGCCAAAAACATTCAGTACTTC.

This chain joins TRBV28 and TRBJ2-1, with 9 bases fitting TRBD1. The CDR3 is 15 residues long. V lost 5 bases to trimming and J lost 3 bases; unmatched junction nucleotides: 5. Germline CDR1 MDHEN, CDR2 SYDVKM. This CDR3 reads CASSRTGDGYNEQFF. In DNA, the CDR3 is TGTGCCAGCAGTAGGACAGGGGACGGCTACAATGAGCAGTTCTTC.

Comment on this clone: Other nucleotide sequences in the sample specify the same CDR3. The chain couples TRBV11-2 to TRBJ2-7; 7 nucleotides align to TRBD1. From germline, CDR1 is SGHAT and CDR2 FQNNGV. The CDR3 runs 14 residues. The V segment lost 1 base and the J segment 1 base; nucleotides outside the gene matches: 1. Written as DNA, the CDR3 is TGTGCCAGCAGCTTAGTCAGGGGGTCCTACGAGCAGTACTTC. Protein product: CASSLVRGSYEQYF.

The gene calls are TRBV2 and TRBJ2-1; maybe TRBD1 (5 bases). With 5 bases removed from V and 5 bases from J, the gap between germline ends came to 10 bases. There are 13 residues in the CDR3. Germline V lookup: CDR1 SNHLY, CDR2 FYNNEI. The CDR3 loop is CASSRQSDNEQFF. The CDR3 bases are TGTGCCAGCAGTAGACAGAGTGACAATGAGCAGTTCTTC. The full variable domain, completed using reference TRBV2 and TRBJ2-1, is EPEVTQTPSHQVTQMGQEVILRCVPISNHLYFYWYRQILGQKVEFLVSFYNNEISEKSEIFDDQFSVERPDGSNFTLKIRSTKLEDSAMYFCASSRQSDNEQFFGPGTRLTVL.

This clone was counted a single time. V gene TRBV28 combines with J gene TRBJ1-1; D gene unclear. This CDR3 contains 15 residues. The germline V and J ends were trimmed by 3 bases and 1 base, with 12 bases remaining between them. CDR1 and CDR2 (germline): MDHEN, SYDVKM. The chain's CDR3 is CASSFRGGGNTEAFF. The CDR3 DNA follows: TGTGCCAGCAGTTTTCGTGGAGGCGGGAACACTGAAGCTTTCTTT.

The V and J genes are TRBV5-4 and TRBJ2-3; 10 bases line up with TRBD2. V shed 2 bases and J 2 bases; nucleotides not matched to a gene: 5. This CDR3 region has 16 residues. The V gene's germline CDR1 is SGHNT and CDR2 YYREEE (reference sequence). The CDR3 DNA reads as TGTGCCAGCAGCTTTTCGAGCGGGAGGGCCACAGATACGCAGTATTTT. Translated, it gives CASSFSSGRATDTQYF.

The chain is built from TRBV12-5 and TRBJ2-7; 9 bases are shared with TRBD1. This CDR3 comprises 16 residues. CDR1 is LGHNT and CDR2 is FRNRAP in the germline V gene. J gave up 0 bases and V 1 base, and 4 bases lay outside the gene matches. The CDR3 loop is CASGLGPGQGSYEQYF. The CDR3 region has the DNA TGTGCTAGTGGTTTGGGGCCGGGACAGGGCTCCTACGAGCAGTACTTC.